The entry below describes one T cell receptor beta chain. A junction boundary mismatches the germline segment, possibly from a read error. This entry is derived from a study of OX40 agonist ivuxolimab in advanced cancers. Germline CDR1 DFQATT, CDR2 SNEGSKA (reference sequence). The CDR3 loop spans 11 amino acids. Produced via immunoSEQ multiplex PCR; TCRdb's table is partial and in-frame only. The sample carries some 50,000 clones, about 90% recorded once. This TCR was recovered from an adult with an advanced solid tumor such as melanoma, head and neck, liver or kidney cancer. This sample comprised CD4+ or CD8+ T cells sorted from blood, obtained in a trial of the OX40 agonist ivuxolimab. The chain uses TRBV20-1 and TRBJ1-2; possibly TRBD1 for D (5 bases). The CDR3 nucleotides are TGCAGTGCTGGGGGGGGGTATGACTACACCTTC. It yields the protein CSAGGGYDYTF.